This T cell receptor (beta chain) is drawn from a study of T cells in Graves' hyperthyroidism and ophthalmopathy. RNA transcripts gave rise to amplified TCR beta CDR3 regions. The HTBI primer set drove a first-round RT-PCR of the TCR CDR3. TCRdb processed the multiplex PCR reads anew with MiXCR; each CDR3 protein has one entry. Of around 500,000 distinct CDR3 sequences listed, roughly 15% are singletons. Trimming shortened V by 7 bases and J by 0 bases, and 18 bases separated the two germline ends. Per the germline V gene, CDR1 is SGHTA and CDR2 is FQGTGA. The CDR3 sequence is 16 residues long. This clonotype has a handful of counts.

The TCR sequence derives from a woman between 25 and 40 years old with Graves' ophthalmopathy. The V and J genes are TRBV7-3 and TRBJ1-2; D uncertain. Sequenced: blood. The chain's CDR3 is CASITDGVLANYGYTF. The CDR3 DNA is TGTGCCAGCATCACGGACGGAGTACTAGCTAACTATGGCTACACCTTC.